A single T cell receptor beta chain is shown here with its context. This CDR3 is built from 14 residues. CDR1 and CDR2 from the germline V gene are SEHNR and FQNEAQ (reference sequence). Trimming removed 1 base from V and 9 bases from J, with 13 bases in between. The data derive from a study of shared clonotypes between healthy human individuals. This table comes from immunoSEQ multiplex PCR, and its TCRdb copy is limited to in-frame clones, with some not included. The sample shows more than 500,000 clones, around 95% of them seen only once. CD45RO-negative CD8 cells positively selected for CCR7 made up the naive population, which excluded terminally differentiated effector memory CD45RA+ cells.

The clonotype was recovered from a woman in her 30s in good health. The chain is built from TRBV7-9 and TRBJ2-4; the D gene is possibly TRBD2 (5 bases). The sample comprised naive CD8+ T cells sorted from blood. CDR3 in DNA: TGTGCCAGCAGCTTAGACGACGGGGATACCATTCAGTACTTC. Its protein product is CASSLDDGDTIQYF.